These 21 T cell receptor beta chains came from one sample sequenced in a study of cytotoxic CD8 clonotypes in ibrutinib-treated CLL. Assay used: immunoSEQ multiplex PCR; TCRdb lists only in-frame clones, some missing. Here the sample spans hundreds of thousands of clones, roughly two thirds being singletons. This specimen was PBMCs, taken after 36 months of ibrutinib treatment. These receptors all stem from a human donor with chronic lymphocytic leukemia.

This clone was found a few times. This rearrangement joins TRBV7-3 to TRBJ2-7, with D possibly matching TRBD2 (6 bases). V shed 3 bases and J shed 2 bases, with 8 bases lying between them. The CDR3 is 13 amino acids. Germline CDR1 SGHTA, CDR2 FQGTGA. CDR3 in amino acids: CASSLAGTYEQYF. CDR3 DNA: TGTGCCAGCAGCTTGGCGGGAACCTACGAGCAGTACTTC.

Points on this clone: Additional DNA sequences in this sample encode the identical CDR3. The chain has TRBV5-1 and TRBJ2-5; no firm D call. The CDR3 is 14 amino acids. Between the trimmed V and J ends, which lost 0 bases and 1 base, there was a span of 7 bases. Germline-derived CDR1 and CDR2 are SGHRS and YFSETQ. This CDR3 is CASSLAGLQETQYF. Written as DNA, the CDR3 is TGCGCCAGCAGCTTGGCGGGTCTCCAAGAGACCCAGTACTTC.

This rearrangement joins TRBV9 to TRBJ2-7, with D tentatively TRBD1 (5 bases). Germline assignment: CDR1 SGDLS and CDR2 YYNGEE. V was trimmed by 0 bases and J by 6 bases, leaving 13 bases between them. This CDR3 has 14 amino acids. In nucleotides, the CDR3 is TGTGCCAGCAGCGTAGCGCCCAGGGCATTCGAGCAGTACTTC. It is translated as CASSVAPRAFEQYF.

The gene calls are TRBV29-1 and TRBJ2-4; TRBD2 agrees at 9 bases. The CDR3 is made up of 13 amino acids. The J segment lost 3 bases and the V segment lost 6 bases, leaving 3 bases of the junction unmatched. CDR1 is SQVTM and CDR2 is ANQGSEA in the germline V gene. CDR3 DNA: TGCAGCGTAGCGGGGGGAGACAAAAACATTCAGTACTTC. It is translated as CSVAGGDKNIQYF.

This clone was seen a few times. V usage is TRBV20-1 and J usage is TRBJ2-7, with unresolved D. CDR1 is DFQATT and CDR2 is SNEGSKA in the germline V gene (reference sequence). The CDR3 runs 11 residues. Trimming left V 1 base short and J 4 bases short, with 5 bases between. Here the CDR3 reads CSARGLYEQYF. Written as DNA, the CDR3 is TGCAGTGCTAGAGGGTTATACGAGCAGTACTTC.

This chain connects TRBV5-1 to TRBJ1-3; possible D gene TRBD1, 6 bases. V lost 0 bases and J 2 bases, leaving 9 bases between the germline ends. CDR3 length: 15 amino acids. Per the germline V gene, CDR1 is SGHRS and CDR2 is YFSETQ. The CDR3 sequence: CASSLAAGAGNTIYF. DNA for the CDR3: TGCGCCAGCAGCTTGGCGGCAGGGGCTGGAAACACCATATATTTT.

On this clone itself: Other nucleotide sequences from this sample produce the same CDR3. The chain uses TRBV18 and TRBJ2-5; D unclear. The V and J ends lost 0 bases and 5 bases respectively, with 4 bases between them. Germline CDR1 reads KGHSH; CDR2 reads LQKENI. The CDR3 runs to 12 residues. The CDR3 nucleotides are TGTGCCAGCTCACCACCTGGGGAGACCCAGTACTTC. It encodes CASSPPGETQYF.

This clone was detected a few times. A read error may produce the germline difference seen at one junction end. This chain uses TRBV5-1 with TRBJ1-2, with 9 bases lining up with TRBD1. This CDR3 is built from 12 residues. CDR1 and CDR2 from the germline V gene are SGHRS and YFSETQ. Here the CDR3 DNA reads TGCGCCAGCAGCTTGGAGGGACAGGGAGGATACTTC. Protein product: CASSLEGQGGYF.

The gene calls are TRBV29-1 and TRBJ1-1; unclear D gene. Looked up from germline, CDR1 is SQVTM and CDR2 is ANQGSEA. Trimming pared 3 bases from V and 1 base from J, leaving 9 bases between. This CDR3 has 13 residues. As DNA, the CDR3 is TGCAGCGTTGAGGACGGAAGGAACACTGAAGCTTTCTTT. This codes for CSVEDGRNTEAFF.

This chain links TRBV6-1 with TRBJ1-1, with 7 bases that match TRBD1. The germline V gene encodes CDR1 MNHNS and CDR2 SASEGT. With V trimmed by 4 bases and J by 7 bases, 6 bases remained unmatched. The length of the CDR3 is 13 residues. This CDR3 is CASSGITGVEAFF. The DNA of the CDR3 is TGTGCCAGCAGTGGTATAACAGGGGTTGAAGCTTTCTTT.

V gene TRBV7-2 combines with J gene TRBJ1-2; D gene uncertain. V lost 2 bases, J lost 4 bases, and 17 bases lay in between. This CDR3 is 16 amino acids long. Per the germline V gene, CDR1 is SGHTA and CDR2 is FQGNSA. DNA for the CDR3: TGTGCCAGCAGCTTACTCGGGCAGCCTCTCCTCTATGGCTACACCTTC. It encodes CASSLLGQPLLYGYTF.

The chain recombines TRBV1 with TRBJ2-7; the table assigns TRBD2, which was not confirmed against the DNA. TRBV1 is marked as a pseudogene. The CDR3 is 17 amino acids. CDR3 in DNA: TGCACCAGCAGCCAAGATCAGTTTAGCGGCCCACCCTACGAGCAGTACTTC. Translation: CTSSQDQFSGPPYEQYF.

The rearrangement links TRBV27 to TRBJ2-5; either TRBD1 or TRBD2 may supply D (5 bases each). CDR1 and CDR2 (germline): MNHEY, SMNVEV (reference sequence). V lost 3 bases, J lost 4 bases, and 12 bases lay in between. This CDR3 is built from 14 residues. CDR3 protein: CASSFRGVLETQYF. The CDR3, as DNA: TGTGCCAGCAGTTTTAGAGGGGTTTTAGAGACCCAGTACTTC.

This chain uses TRBV5-1 with TRBJ2-5; D not certain. The CDR3 runs to 14 residues. CDR1 is SGHRS, CDR2 YFSETQ, per germline. The V gene lost 0 bases and the J gene lost 3 bases, with 9 bases spanning the gap. The CDR3 DNA reads TGCGCCAGCAGCTTGGGCCCCGCCGAAGAGACCCAGTACTTC. Protein sequence: CASSLGPAEETQYF.

This rearrangement joins TRBV7-9 to TRBJ2-7, with D uncertain. Germline V gene lookup returns CDR1 SEHNR and CDR2 FQNEAQ (reference sequence). This CDR3 has 14 residues. Trimming left V 5 bases short and J 0 bases short, with 11 bases between. As DNA, the CDR3 is TGTGCCAGCAGCCTCCGGCACAACTCCTACGAGCAGTACTTC. The encoded protein is CASSLRHNSYEQYF. Supplemented by reference TRBV7-9 and TRBJ2-7, the full variable domain reads DTGVSQNPRHKITKRGQNVTFRCDPISEHNRLYWYRQTLGQGPEFLTYFQNEAQLEKSRLLSDRFSAERPKGSFSTLEIQRTEQGDSAMYLCASSLRHNSYEQYFGPGTRLTVT.

This clone is a singleton in its sample. This sample includes further DNA sequences coding for the same CDR3. CDR3 nucleotide sequence: TGTGCCAGCGGGACTAGCGGAGGCTACGAGCAGTACTTC. As protein: CASGTSGGYEQYF. J is TRBJ2-7 and V is TRBV6-6; 11 nucleotides match TRBD2. The CDR3 covers 13 residues. Trimming at V came to 8 bases and at J to 3 bases, leaving 3 bases not matched to a gene. Germline V gives CDR1 MNHNY, CDR2 SVGAGI (reference sequence).

The rearrangement joins TRBV7-8 to TRBJ2-7; maybe TRBD1 (6 bases). The CDR3 extends over 15 amino acids. V was trimmed by 5 bases and J by 5 bases, leaving 19 bases between them. Germline CDR1 reads SGHVS; CDR2 reads FQNEAQ. CDR3 bases: TGTGCCAGCAGCCCATCCGGGACAACCATCCACGAGCAGTACTTC. Translated: CASSPSGTTIHEQYF.

The V gene is TRBV5-1, the J gene TRBJ2-7; 8 bases fit TRBD2. V trimming: 4 bases; J trimming: 6 bases; junction bases outside the gene matches: 15. Per germline, CDR1 SGHRS and CDR2 YFSETQ. The CDR3 extends over 16 amino acids. The CDR3, as DNA: TGCGCCAGCAGCCCCGGACCGAGCGGGACTAGTTTCGAGCAGTACTTC. It codes for CASSPGPSGTSFEQYF.

This clone was picked up a small number of times. V usage is TRBV5-1 and J usage is TRBJ1-3; D not resolved. From germline, CDR1 is SGHRS and CDR2 YFSETQ. CDR3 length equals 11 residues. Trimming stripped 4 bases from V and 5 bases from J, with 4 bases between. The CDR3 bases are TGCGCCAGCAGCAACAGAAACACCATATATTTT. Translating gives CASSNRNTIYF.

This chain joins TRBV15 and TRBJ2-7; 10 bases align to TRBD2. With 6 bases clipped from V and 0 bases from J, the junction kept 5 bases outside the gene matches. This CDR3 is 15 amino acids long. The V gene's germline CDR1 is LNHNV and CDR2 YYDKDF (reference sequence). The CDR3: CATRQAGGPSYEQYF. The CDR3 DNA reads as TGTGCCACCAGACAAGCGGGAGGGCCCTCCTACGAGCAGTACTTC.

The chain links TRBV2 to TRBJ1-2, with TRBD1 identical over 8 bases. The CDR3 is 15 amino acids. Trimming cost V 7 bases and J 2 bases; bases outside gene matches: 9. The germline V gene has CDR1 SNHLY and CDR2 FYNNEI. The CDR3 region is CASMARDRINYGYTF. CDR3 nucleotides: TGTGCCAGCATGGCTCGGGACAGGATAAACTATGGCTACACCTTC.